A selection of T cell receptor beta chains follows, all from one sample in a study of regulatory T cells in long-lasting Graves disease. TCRdb redid the calling of the multiplex PCR reads with MiXCR, one entry per CDR3 protein. The sample comprises fewer than 600,000 distinct CDR3 sequences, around a fifth of which are singletons, and about 12% rests with the top ten. This material consisted of peripheral blood mononuclear cells (PBMCs), taken when the disease was refractory, from a patient treated with antithyroid drugs. Source of these receptors: a female donor with Graves disease. The CDR3 runs from the conserved cysteine through the conserved F or W. Fields, in order: D gene, V gene, clone size, J gene, CDR3 protein, CDR3 DNA. D genes are given only for firm matches. Size is stated for part of the rows, as once, few or many counts, or as a class when the clone is expanded.

TRBD1	TRBV29-1	many	TRBJ1-1	CSVSSGTGDTEAFF	TGCAGCGTCTCCTCCGGGACAGGTGACACTGAAGCTTTCTTT
.	TRBV11-2	.	TRBJ2-3	CASSLDGSGRTDTQYF	TGTGCCAGCAGCTTAGATGGTAGCGGTCGCACAGATACGCAGTATTTT
.	TRBV5-1	few	TRBJ2-7	CASRAGWLTYEQYF	TGCGCCAGCAGAGCGGGTTGGCTGACCTACGAGCAGTACTTC
.	TRBV7-2	many	TRBJ2-5	CASSLEARETQYF	TGTGCCAGCAGCTTAGAGGCCCGCGAGACCCAGTACTTC
TRBD2	TRBV5-1	few	TRBJ2-5	CASSLTSGKTQYF	TGCGCCAGCAGCCTTACTAGCGGGAAGACCCAGTACTTC
.	TRBV7-2	many	TRBJ2-5	CASSLGSAGETQYF	TGTGCCAGCAGCTTAGGGTCAGCGGGAGAGACCCAGTACTTC
.	TRBV6-1	many	TRBJ2-5	CASNGQRQETQYF	TGTGCCAGCAACGGACAGAGGCAAGAGACCCAGTACTTC
.	TRBV7-2	many	TRBJ1-4	CASSSRGGATDEKLFF	TGTGCCAGCAGCTCGAGGGGGGGGGCGACCGATGAAAAACTGTTTTTT
.	TRBV5-6	few	TRBJ1-2	CASSLVLIASYGYTF	TGTGCCAGCAGCTTGGTCCTGATCGCTAGCTATGGCTACACCTTC
.	TRBV28	.	TRBJ1-6	CASSFQRGSSPLHF	TGTGCCAGCAGTTTCCAAAGGGGTAGCTCACCCCTCCACTTT
.	TRBV12-3/TRBV12-4	many	TRBJ2-7	CASSPRDGPYEQYF	TGTGCCAGCAGTCCAAGGGACGGACCCTACGAGCAGTACTTC
TRBD2	TRBV28	many	TRBJ2-5	CASSLAGGGETQYF	TGTGCCAGCAGTTTGGCCGGGGGGGGAGAGACCCAGTACTTC
.	TRBV5-5	few	TRBJ2-5	CASSLTQGRETQYF	TGTGCCAGCAGCCTAACCCAGGGACGAGAGACCCAGTACTTC
.	TRBV28	many	TRBJ1-5	CASSFEGGRQPQHF	TGTGCCAGCAGTTTTGAGGGCGGGCGTCAGCCCCAGCATTTT
.	TRBV5-6	.	TRBJ2-5	CASSLPVGGDRETQYF	TGTGCCAGCAGCTTACCCGTAGGGGGGGATAGAGAGACCCAGTACTTC
.	TRBV7-2	many	TRBJ1-6	CASSLEIRVNSPLHF	TGTGCCAGCAGCTTAGAGATCCGGGTTAATTCACCCCTCCACTTT
.	TRBV7-8	few	TRBJ1-3	CASSLGVQNSGNTIYF	TGTGCCAGCAGCTTAGGGGTACAGAACTCTGGAAACACCATATATTTT
.	TRBV18	many	TRBJ1-6	CASSPEAGQSPLHF	TGTGCCAGCTCACCAGAGGCAGGCCAGTCACCCCTCCACTTT
TRBD2	TRBV2	many	TRBJ2-7	CASNQRELLEQYF	TGTGCCAGCAATCAGCGGGAGTTGCTCGAGCAGTACTTC
TRBD1	TRBV9	once	TRBJ2-7	CASSEGGTGDEQYF	TGTGCCAGCAGCGAGGGGGGGACAGGGGACGAGCAGTACTTC
TRBD1	TRBV5-5	few	TRBJ1-2	CASSSGDIHRGGGYTF	TGTGCCAGCAGTTCGGGGGATATCCACAGGGGAGGAGGCTACACCTTC
.	TRBV3-1	.	TRBJ2-7	CASSQAYHYEQYF	TGTGCCAGCAGCCAAGCCTACCACTACGAGCAGTACTTC
TRBD1	TRBV20-1	few	TRBJ2-7	CSARGAGGSVYEQYF	TGCAGTGCTAGGGGGGCAGGGGGCTCTGTCTACGAGCAGTACTTC
.	TRBV12-3/TRBV12-4	.	TRBJ2-6	CASSLSFSGANVLTF	TGTGCCAGCAGTTTAAGCTTCTCTGGGGCCAACGTCCTGACTTTC
TRBD1	TRBV6-5	.	TRBJ1-1	CASSYGQGATEAFF	TGTGCCAGCAGTTACGGGCAGGGGGCGACTGAAGCTTTCTTT
TRBD2	TRBV27	few	TRBJ2-7	CASRKGTSGDSYEQYF	TGTGCCAGCAGAAAAGGGACTAGCGGGGACTCCTACGAGCAGTACTTC
TRBD2	TRBV5-1	few	TRBJ2-5	CASSAGTSRETQYF	TGCGCCAGCAGCGCCGGGACTAGTAGAGAGACCCAGTACTTC
TRBD1	TRBV7-8	.	TRBJ1-1	CASSSDREIAEAFF	TGTGCCAGCAGCTCAGACAGGGAAATAGCTGAAGCTTTCTTT
.	TRBV19	many	TRBJ1-2	CASSNGEDGYTF	TGTGCCAGTAGTAACGGGGAGGATGGCTACACCTTC
TRBD1	TRBV11-2	many	TRBJ1-1	CASSLPGQGSNTEAFF	TGTGCCAGCAGCCTCCCCGGACAGGGCTCGAACACTGAAGCTTTCTTT
TRBD1	TRBV19	many	TRBJ1-5	CASTPQGASNQPQHF	TGTGCCAGTACCCCGCAGGGGGCGAGCAATCAGCCCCAGCATTTT
TRBD1	TRBV11-3	many	TRBJ1-3	CASSSKDRGYGNTIYF	TGTGCCAGCAGCTCCAAAGACAGGGGATACGGAAACACCATATATTTT
.	TRBV15	many	TRBJ1-1	CATRGAASYTEAFF	TGTGCCACTAGAGGGGCCGCCTCATACACTGAAGCTTTCTTT
.	TRBV6-5	many	TRBJ2-7	CASSYPTAYSTHTDSYEQYF	TGTGCCAGCAGTTACCCCACTGCCTACTCAACTCACACAGATTCCTACGAGCAGTACTTC
.	TRBV3-1	few	TRBJ1-5	CASSQGRDQPQHF	TGTGCCAGCAGCCAAGGGAGGGATCAGCCCCAGCATTTT
TRBD1	TRBV6-2/TRBV6-3	few	TRBJ2-7	CASSPGGLSYEQYF	TGTGCCAGCAGCCCAGGGGGCCTCTCCTACGAGCAGTACTTC
.	TRBV4-3	few	TRBJ1-2	CASSQVQRNYGYTF	TGCGCCAGCAGCCAAGTACAGAGGAACTATGGCTACACCTTC
.	TRBV11-2	few	TRBJ1-1	CASSPQRRHTEAFF	TGTGCCAGCAGCCCTCAGAGAAGGCACACTGAAGCTTTCTTT
.	TRBV6-1	.	TRBJ1-2	CASSGTARGYTF	TGTGCCAGCAGCGGGACTGCTCGAGGCTACACCTTC
.	TRBV6-1	many	TRBJ2-2	CASSEARGWGTGELFF	TGTGCCAGCAGTGAAGCCAGGGGTTGGGGTACCGGGGAGCTGTTTTTT
.	TRBV7-2	many	TRBJ2-5	CASSFVQGETQYF	TGTGCCAGCAGCTTTGTCCAGGGAGAGACCCAGTACTTC
TRBD1	TRBV11-3	many	TRBJ1-2	CASSLGGGDSGYTF	TGTGCCAGCAGCTTAGGAGGGGGCGACAGTGGCTACACCTTC
TRBD2	TRBV7-8	.	TRBJ2-1	CASETSGRKGRSYNEQFF	TGTGCCAGCGAGACTAGCGGGAGGAAAGGACGCTCCTACAATGAGCAGTTCTTC
.	TRBV30	.	TRBJ1-1	CAWRDLENTEAFF	TGTGCCTGGAGGGACCTAGAGAACACTGAAGCTTTCTTT
.	TRBV2	many	TRBJ1-1	CASRGERGRTEAFF	TGTGCCAGCAGGGGAGAAAGAGGACGGACTGAAGCTTTCTTT
TRBD2	TRBV6-1	many	TRBJ2-7	CASSPGLAGMREQYF	TGTGCCAGCAGCCCGGGACTAGCGGGTATGCGCGAGCAGTACTTC
.	TRBV6-1	many	TRBJ1-1	CASSSNRVRVEAFF	TGTGCCAGCAGCTCTAACAGGGTTAGGGTCGAAGCTTTCTTT
.	TRBV11-2	.	TRBJ2-1	CASSSLGGGGSYNEQFF	TGTGCCAGCAGCTCCTTAGGGGGGGGGGGCTCCTACAATGAGCAGTTCTTC
.	TRBV20-1	.	TRBJ2-5	CSARDPARSLSETQYF	TGCAGTGCTAGAGATCCCGCCAGGTCGTTGTCAGAGACCCAGTACTTC
.	TRBV29-1	many	TRBJ1-2	CSAPGPYGYTF	TGCAGCGCCCCGGGACCATATGGCTACACCTTC
TRBD2	TRBV6-2/TRBV6-3	.	TRBJ2-1	CASTFGTSTYNEQFF	TGTGCCAGCACGTTCGGGACTAGCACCTACAATGAGCAGTTCTTC